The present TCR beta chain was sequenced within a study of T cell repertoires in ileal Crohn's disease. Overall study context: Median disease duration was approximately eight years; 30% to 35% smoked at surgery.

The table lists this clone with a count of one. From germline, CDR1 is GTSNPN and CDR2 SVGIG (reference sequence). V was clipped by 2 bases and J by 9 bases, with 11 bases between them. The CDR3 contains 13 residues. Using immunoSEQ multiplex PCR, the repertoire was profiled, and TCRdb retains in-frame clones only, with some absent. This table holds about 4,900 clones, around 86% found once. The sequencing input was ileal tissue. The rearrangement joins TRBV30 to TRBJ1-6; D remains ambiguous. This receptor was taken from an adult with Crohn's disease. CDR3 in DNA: TGTGCCTGGAGTCTCTCGCGGGGTTCACCCCTCCACTTT. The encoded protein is CAWSLSRGSPLHF.